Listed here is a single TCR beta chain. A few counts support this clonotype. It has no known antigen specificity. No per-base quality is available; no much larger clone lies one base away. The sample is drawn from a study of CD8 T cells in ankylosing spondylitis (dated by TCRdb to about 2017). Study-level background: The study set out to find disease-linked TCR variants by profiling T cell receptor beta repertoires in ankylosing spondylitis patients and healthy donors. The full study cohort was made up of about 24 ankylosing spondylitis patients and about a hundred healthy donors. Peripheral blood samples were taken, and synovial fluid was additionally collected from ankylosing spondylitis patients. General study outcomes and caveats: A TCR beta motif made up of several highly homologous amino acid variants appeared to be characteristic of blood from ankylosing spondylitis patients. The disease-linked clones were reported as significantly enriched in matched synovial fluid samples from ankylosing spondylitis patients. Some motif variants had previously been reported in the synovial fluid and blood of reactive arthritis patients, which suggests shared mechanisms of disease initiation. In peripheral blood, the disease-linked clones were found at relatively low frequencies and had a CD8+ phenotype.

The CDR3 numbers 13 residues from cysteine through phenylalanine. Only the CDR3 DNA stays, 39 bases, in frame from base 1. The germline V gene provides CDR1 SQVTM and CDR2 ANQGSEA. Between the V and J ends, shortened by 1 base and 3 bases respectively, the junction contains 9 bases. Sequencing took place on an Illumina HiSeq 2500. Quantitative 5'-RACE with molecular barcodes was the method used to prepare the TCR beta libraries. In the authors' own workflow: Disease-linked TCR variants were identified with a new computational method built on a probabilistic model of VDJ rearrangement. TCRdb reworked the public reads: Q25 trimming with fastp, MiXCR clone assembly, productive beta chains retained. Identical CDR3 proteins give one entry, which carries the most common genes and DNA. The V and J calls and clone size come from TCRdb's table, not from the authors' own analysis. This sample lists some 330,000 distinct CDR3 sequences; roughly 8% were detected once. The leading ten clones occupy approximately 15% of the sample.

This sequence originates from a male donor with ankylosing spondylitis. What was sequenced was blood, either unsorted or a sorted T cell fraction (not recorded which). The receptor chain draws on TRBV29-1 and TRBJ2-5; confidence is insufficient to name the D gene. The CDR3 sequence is CSVEVVAEETQYF. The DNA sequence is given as TGCAGCGTTGAAGTGGTCGCAGAAGAGACCCAGTACTTC.